This TCR beta chain comes out of a study of blood T cell repertoires in COVID-19. Overall study: Sample material is recorded as cDNA or gDNA derived from T cells, B-cell-depleted T cells, or PBMCs.

In the source study's methods: Reference gene primer amplification yielded estimated nucleated cell counts. Assay: immunoSEQ multiplex PCR; the TCRdb copy retains only in-frame clones and omits some. V and J calls and clone size are copied from that table; D and trimming were computed from the DNA. The sample has over 40,000 clones; approximately 83% are singletons. The CDR3 is 13 amino acids. Between the trimmed V and J ends, which lost 8 bases and 4 bases, there was a span of 14 bases. CDR1 is LNHDA and CDR2 is SQIVND in the germline V gene (reference sequence). The gene calls are TRBV19 and TRBJ1-2, with TRBD1 as a possible D gene (5 bases). The clonotype comes from a man in his forties or fifties with acute or convalescent COVID-19. Material for sequencing was peripheral blood. The CDR3 reads CASDPGTTYGYTF. The CDR3 region has the DNA TGTGCCAGTGACCCCGGGACTACCTATGGCTACACCTTC.